These T cell receptor beta chains were read from a single sample in a study of cytomegalovirus exposure and HLA in healthy donors. TCRdb's copy holds only in-frame clones and misses some; the assay was immunoSEQ multiplex PCR. The data contain more than 200,000 clones, approximately 79% of them singletons. The material sequenced was PBMCs. The receptor set was obtained from a girl aged 2 to 9 in good health and CMV-seronegative. Each CDR3 is given with its conserved first and last residue. Each record gives: D gene, J gene, V gene, clone size, CDR3 protein, CDR3 DNA. The D gene is left open where the match is weak. Part of the rows lack a size; the others show once, few, many or a class for expanded clones.

-	TRBJ2-7	TRBV13	-	CASSSGMSSYEQYF	TGTGCCAGCAGCTCCGGGATGAGCTCCTACGAGCAGTACTTC
TRBD1	TRBJ1-4	TRBV11-2	-	CASSPRAGGGEKLFF	TGTGCCAGCAGCCCGAGGGCAGGGGGAGGAGAAAAACTGTTTTTT
TRBD2	TRBJ2-6	TRBV5-4	once	CASSSLGREASGANVLTF	TGTGCCAGCAGCAGCTTGGGTCGGGAGGCCTCTGGGGCCAACGTCCTGACTTTC
TRBD1	TRBJ2-7	TRBV6-1	-	CASSEARQGSGEQYF	TGTGCCAGCAGTGAAGCGAGACAGGGGTCGGGCGAGCAGTACTTC
-	TRBJ2-7	TRBV6-1	-	CASRARLSYEQYF	TGTGCCAGCCGTGCGAGGCTCTCCTACGAGCAGTACTTC
TRBD1	TRBJ2-1	TRBV6-5	-	CASSWGQGNGEQFF	TGTGCCAGCAGTTGGGGACAGGGGAATGGTGAGCAGTTCTTC
TRBD2	TRBJ2-7	TRBV7-8	-	CASSLEGLAGGRISYEQYF	TGTGCCAGCAGCTTAGAGGGTCTAGCGGGAGGCAGAATCTCCTACGAGCAGTACTTC
TRBD1	TRBJ2-1	TRBV7-6	-	CASSLTGSGSYNEQFF	TGTGCCAGCAGCTTGACAGGGTCAGGCTCCTACAATGAGCAGTTCTTC
TRBD2	TRBJ2-5	TRBV2	few	CASRTSGETQYF	TGTGCCAGCCGGACTAGCGGAGAGACCCAGTACTTC
-	TRBJ1-2	TRBV5-1	-	CASRQGGANYGYTF	TGCGCCAGCAGGCAGGGAGGTGCGAACTATGGCTACACCTTC
-	TRBJ1-2	TRBV9	-	CASSPTGIYGYTF	TGTGCCAGCAGCCCAACAGGGATCTATGGCTACACCTTC
-	TRBJ1-1	TRBV5-1	-	CASSLFLTGILATEAFF	TGCGCCAGCAGCTTGTTCCTGACGGGGATTTTAGCCACTGAAGCTTTCTTT
-	TRBJ2-7	TRBV5-6	-	CASSSGAYEQYF	TGTGCCAGCAGCTCCGGGGCCTACGAGCAGTACTTC
TRBD1	TRBJ2-5	TRBV5-1	-	CASSQGARETQYF	TGCGCCAGCAGCCAGGGGGCTAGGGAGACCCAGTACTTC
TRBD1	TRBJ1-2	TRBV4-2	-	CASSPEAGTVYGYTF	TGTGCCAGCAGCCCCGAAGCCGGGACAGTGTATGGCTACACCTTC
-	TRBJ2-7	TRBV19	-	CASSIIGGLKSYEQYF	TGTGCCAGTAGTATTATTGGAGGGCTTAAGTCCTACGAGCAGTACTTC
TRBD1	TRBJ1-4	TRBV29-1	few	CSANLGQGNEKLFF	TGCAGCGCAAATCTCGGACAGGGAAATGAAAAACTGTTTTTT
-	TRBJ2-2	TRBV28	-	CASLHRSSGELFF	TGTGCCAGCCTTCATCGGTCCTCCGGGGAGCTGTTTTTT
-	TRBJ2-5	TRBV15	-	CATSRDPRELETQYF	TGTGCCACCAGCAGAGATCCCCGGGAGCTGGAGACCCAGTACTTC
-	TRBJ1-1	TRBV13	-	CASSLEREGRMNTEAFF	TGTGCCAGCAGCTTAGAGCGGGAGGGGAGGATGAACACTGAAGCTTTCTTT
-	TRBJ2-1	TRBV5-1	-	CASQRLEDFNEQFF	TGCGCCAGCCAAAGACTAGAAGATTTCAATGAGCAGTTCTTC
TRBD1	TRBJ1-4	TRBV19	-	CASSIFGRQAGTATNEKLFF	TGTGCCAGTAGTATTTTCGGTCGACAAGCAGGGACAGCGACTAATGAAAAACTGTTTTTT
-	TRBJ2-1	TRBV10-1	-	CASSRGFVYNEQFF	TGCGCCAGCAGCCGGGGATTCGTGTACAATGAGCAGTTCTTC
TRBD1	TRBJ1-4	TRBV7-6	-	CASSSGGTNEKLFF	TGTGCCAGCAGCTCAGGGGGCACCAATGAAAAACTGTTTTTT
TRBD2	TRBJ2-3	TRBV4-1	-	CASSQRLAGRLGTDTQYF	TGCGCCAGCAGCCAACGTCTAGCGGGGAGACTAGGCACAGATACGCAGTATTTT
TRBD1	TRBJ1-1	TRBV25-1	once	CASSEWDRGTEAFF	TGTGCCAGCAGTGAGTGGGACAGGGGGACTGAAGCTTTCTTT
-	TRBJ1-2	TRBV6-6	once	CASSYQMAGVYGYTF	TGTGCCAGCAGTTACCAAATGGCAGGGGTCTATGGCTACACCTTC
-	TRBJ2-3	TRBV29-1	-	CSAHPGTYQDTQYF	TGCAGCGCCCATCCCGGGACATACCAAGATACGCAGTATTTT
TRBD2	TRBJ2-1	TRBV9	-	CASSVATRGGLDEQFF	TGTGCCAGCAGCGTAGCTACCCGGGGGGGCCTTGATGAGCAGTTCTTC
TRBD2	TRBJ2-7	TRBV19	-	CASSPAGAYEQYF	TGTGCCAGTAGCCCGGCGGGAGCCTACGAGCAGTACTTC
TRBD1	TRBJ2-5	TRBV10-1	-	CASSRDSQETQYF	TGCGCCAGCAGCCGGGACAGTCAAGAGACCCAGTACTTC
-	TRBJ2-1	TRBV5-4	-	CASSGRGDNEQFF	TGTGCCAGCAGCGGCCGGGGTGACAATGAGCAGTTCTTC
-	TRBJ2-1	TRBV11-2	once	CASSPREAVYNEQFF	TGTGCCAGCAGCCCAAGAGAGGCAGTCTACAATGAGCAGTTCTTC
-	TRBJ2-5	TRBV6-5	-	CASSYSYQETQYF	TGTGCCAGCAGTTACTCCTACCAAGAGACCCAGTACTTC
TRBD1	TRBJ1-2	TRBV28	-	CASSPGQRRGYTF	TGTGCCAGCAGCCCGGGACAGCGGAGGGGCTACACCTTC
-	TRBJ1-1	TRBV2	-	CASSEGAGSRTEAFF	TGTGCCAGCAGCGAAGGGGCAGGGTCGAGAACTGAAGCTTTCTTT
-	TRBJ2-5	TRBV7-9	-	CSSSLARETQYF	TGTTCCAGCAGCTTAGCGAGGGAGACCCAGTACTTC
TRBD1	TRBJ1-1	TRBV7-9	once	CASSFYRGNTEAFF	TGTGCCAGCAGCTTCTACAGGGGGAACACTGAAGCTTTCTTT
-	TRBJ2-5	TRBV5-4	-	CASSLAKSGSTYQETQYF	TGTGCCAGCAGCTTGGCGAAATCGGGGTCCACTTACCAAGAGACCCAGTACTTC
-	TRBJ2-5	TRBV1	-	CTSSQGPGLAPQETQYF	TGCACCAGCAGCCAAGGCCCGGGACTAGCGCCCCAAGAGACCCAGTACTTC
TRBD1	TRBJ2-3	TRBV27	-	CASSFIQGPTDTQYF	TGTGCCAGCAGTTTCATACAGGGGCCCACAGATACGCAGTATTTT